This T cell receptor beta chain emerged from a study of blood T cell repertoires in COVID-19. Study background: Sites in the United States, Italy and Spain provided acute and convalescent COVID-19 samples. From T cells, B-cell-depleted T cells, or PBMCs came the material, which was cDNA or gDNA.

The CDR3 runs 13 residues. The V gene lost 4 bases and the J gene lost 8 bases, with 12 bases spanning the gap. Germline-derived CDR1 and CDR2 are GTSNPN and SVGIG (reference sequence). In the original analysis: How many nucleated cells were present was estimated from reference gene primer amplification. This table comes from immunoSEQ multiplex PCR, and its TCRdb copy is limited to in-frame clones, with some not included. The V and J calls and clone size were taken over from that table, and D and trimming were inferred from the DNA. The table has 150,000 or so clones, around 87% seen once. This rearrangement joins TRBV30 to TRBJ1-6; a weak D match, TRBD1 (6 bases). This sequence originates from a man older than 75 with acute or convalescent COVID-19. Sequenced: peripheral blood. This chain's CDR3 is CAWTTGSDSPLHF. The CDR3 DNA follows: TGTGCCTGGACTACAGGGTCCGATTCACCCCTCCACTTT.